The sequence of this T cell receptor (beta chain) was determined in a study of vaccination effects on CD4 cells after COVID-19. This table comes from immunoSEQ multiplex PCR, and its TCRdb copy is limited to in-frame clones, with some not included. The sample has tens of thousands of clones; under 70% are singletons. For this clone: Its antigen is unidentified.

The CDR3 has 15 residues. Germline V lookup: CDR1 MRHNA, CDR2 SNTAGT. Unmatched junction bases numbered 11, after V lost 7 bases and J lost 6 bases. Peptide-pool stimulation followed by sequencing identified expanded antigen-specific CD4+ clonotypes in the ViraFEST assay. Scientists isolated CD4+ T cells after an approximately 10-day culture period ended. Prior SARS-CoV-2 infection was absent in the vaccine recipients, as shown by negative nucleocapsid antibodies. The culture medium for roughly 1.9 million PBMC per well included approximately 10 IU/ml IL-2 and 8.5 to 10 ug/ml peptides. It was on days 3 and 7 that half the medium was replaced with IL-2 medium. Notes on the study in general: Marked clonal contraction was seen late after vaccination (in both infection- and vaccine-induced clones).

The source material was CD4+ T cells from PBMCs cultured with HCoV-OC43 spike peptides, sampled before COVID-19 vaccination. Stated subset: HCoV-OC43 spike overlapping peptide pool stimulation. The TCR originated in a human donor who received a COVID-19 vaccine. This rearrangement joins TRBV6-4 to TRBJ2-1; 8 bases fit TRBD1. The CDR3, as DNA: TGTGCCAGCATCCCAGGGGGCGGAAGGAGCAATGAGCAGTTCTTC. It is translated as CASIPGGGRSNEQFF.